The clone carrying this T cell receptor beta chain was seen just once. Within the sample, other DNA sequences also encode this same CDR3. These data come from a study of shared T cell receptors in the human thymus. Unmatched junction bases numbered 12, after V lost 0 bases and J lost 4 bases. The CDR3 totals 17 residues. Germline V lookup: CDR1 GTSNPN, CDR2 SVGIG (reference sequence). Profiling relied on immunoSEQ multiplex PCR, and the TCRdb table lists in-frame clones only, not all of them. The profile shows some 660,000 clones, 80% to 90% of them singletons. The data were also submitted as part of a second study, on human thymus T cells. As that study records: Related research described thymic repertoires that were highly overlapping among unrelated individuals.

The sequenced sample consisted of thymocytes. The genes are TRBV30 and TRBJ1-5, with 7 bases identical to TRBD1. The sequence was obtained from a boy younger than two with a congenital heart defect. The DNA of the CDR3 is TGTGCCTGGAGTGTACCGGGACAGCTGAGGAGGAATCAGCCCCAGCATTTT. Its protein product is CAWSVPGQLRRNQPQHF.